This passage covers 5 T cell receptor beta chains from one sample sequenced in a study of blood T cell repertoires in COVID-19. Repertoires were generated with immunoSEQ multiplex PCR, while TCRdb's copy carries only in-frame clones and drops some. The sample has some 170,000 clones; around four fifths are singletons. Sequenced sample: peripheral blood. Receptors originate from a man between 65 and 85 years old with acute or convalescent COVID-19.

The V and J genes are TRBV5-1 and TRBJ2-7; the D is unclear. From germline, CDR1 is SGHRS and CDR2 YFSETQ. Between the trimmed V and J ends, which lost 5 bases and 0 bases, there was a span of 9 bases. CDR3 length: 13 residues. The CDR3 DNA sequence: TGCGCCAGCAGATCAGGAAACTCCTACGAGCAGTACTTC. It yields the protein CASRSGNSYEQYF.

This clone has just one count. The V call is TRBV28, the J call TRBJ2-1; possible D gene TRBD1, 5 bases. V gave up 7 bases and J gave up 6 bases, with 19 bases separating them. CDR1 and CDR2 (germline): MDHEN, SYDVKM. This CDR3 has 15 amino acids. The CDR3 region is CASTDFGAAGNEQFF. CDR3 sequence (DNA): TGTGCCAGCACCGATTTTGGGGCAGCCGGCAATGAGCAGTTCTTC.

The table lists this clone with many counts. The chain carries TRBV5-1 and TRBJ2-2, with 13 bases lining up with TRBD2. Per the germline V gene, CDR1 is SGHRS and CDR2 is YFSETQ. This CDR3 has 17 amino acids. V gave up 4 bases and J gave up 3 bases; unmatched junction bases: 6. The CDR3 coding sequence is TGCGCCAGCAGCCTAGGGACTAGCGGGACCTACACCGGGGAGCTGTTTTTT. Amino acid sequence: CASSLGTSGTYTGELFF.

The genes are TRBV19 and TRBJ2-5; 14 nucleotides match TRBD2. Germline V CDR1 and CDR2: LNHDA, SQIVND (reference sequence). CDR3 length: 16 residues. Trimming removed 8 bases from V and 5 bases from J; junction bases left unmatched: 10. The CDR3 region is CASSGTSGSLVETQYF. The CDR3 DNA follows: TGTGCCAGTTCTGGGACTAGCGGGAGTCTCGTGGAGACCCAGTACTTC.

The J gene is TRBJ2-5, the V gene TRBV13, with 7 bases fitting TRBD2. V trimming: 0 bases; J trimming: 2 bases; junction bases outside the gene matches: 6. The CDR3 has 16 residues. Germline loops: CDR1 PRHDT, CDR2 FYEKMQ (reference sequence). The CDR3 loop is CASSLGRGYLQETQYF. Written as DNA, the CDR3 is TGTGCCAGCAGCTTAGGGCGGGGGTATCTGCAAGAGACCCAGTACTTC.